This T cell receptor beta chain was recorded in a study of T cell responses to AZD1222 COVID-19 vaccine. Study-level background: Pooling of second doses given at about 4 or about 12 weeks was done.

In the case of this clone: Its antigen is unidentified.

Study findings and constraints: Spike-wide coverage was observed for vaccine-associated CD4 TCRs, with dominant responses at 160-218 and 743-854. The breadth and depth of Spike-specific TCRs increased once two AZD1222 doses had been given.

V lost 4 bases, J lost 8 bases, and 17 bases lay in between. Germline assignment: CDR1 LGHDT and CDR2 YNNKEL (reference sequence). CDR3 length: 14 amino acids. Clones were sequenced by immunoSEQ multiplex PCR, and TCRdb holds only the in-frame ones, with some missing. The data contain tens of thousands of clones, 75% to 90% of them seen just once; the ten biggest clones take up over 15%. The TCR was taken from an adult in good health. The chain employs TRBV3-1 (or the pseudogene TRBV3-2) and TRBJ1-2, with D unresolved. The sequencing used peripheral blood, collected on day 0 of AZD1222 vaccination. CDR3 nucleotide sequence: TGTGCCAGCAGCCCCTCTGACTCGAGAGGCGGCTACACCTTC. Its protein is CASSPSDSRGGYTF.